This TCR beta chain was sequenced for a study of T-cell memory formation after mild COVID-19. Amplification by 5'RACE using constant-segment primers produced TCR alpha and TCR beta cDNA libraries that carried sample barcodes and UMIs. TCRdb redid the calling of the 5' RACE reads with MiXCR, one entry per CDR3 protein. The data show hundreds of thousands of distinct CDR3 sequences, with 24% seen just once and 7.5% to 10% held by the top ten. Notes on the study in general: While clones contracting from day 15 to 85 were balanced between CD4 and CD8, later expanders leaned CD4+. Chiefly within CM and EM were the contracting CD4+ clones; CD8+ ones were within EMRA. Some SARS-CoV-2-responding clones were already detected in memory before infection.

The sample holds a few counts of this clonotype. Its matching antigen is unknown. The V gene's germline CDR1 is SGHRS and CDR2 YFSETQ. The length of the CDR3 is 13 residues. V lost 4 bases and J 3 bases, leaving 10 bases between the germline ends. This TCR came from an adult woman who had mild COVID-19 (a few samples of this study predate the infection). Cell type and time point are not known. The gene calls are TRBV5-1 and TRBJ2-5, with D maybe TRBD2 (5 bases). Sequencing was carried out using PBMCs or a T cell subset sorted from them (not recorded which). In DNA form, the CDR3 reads TGCGCCAGCAGCAGTAAGAGGGAAGAGACCCAGTACTTC. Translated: CASSSKREETQYF. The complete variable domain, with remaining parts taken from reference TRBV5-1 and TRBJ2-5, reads KAGVTQTPRYLIKTRGQQVTLSCSPISGHRSVSWYQQTPGQGLQFLFEYFSETQRNKGNFPGRFSGRQFSNSRSEMNVSTLELGDSALYLCASSSKREETQYFGPGTRLLVL.